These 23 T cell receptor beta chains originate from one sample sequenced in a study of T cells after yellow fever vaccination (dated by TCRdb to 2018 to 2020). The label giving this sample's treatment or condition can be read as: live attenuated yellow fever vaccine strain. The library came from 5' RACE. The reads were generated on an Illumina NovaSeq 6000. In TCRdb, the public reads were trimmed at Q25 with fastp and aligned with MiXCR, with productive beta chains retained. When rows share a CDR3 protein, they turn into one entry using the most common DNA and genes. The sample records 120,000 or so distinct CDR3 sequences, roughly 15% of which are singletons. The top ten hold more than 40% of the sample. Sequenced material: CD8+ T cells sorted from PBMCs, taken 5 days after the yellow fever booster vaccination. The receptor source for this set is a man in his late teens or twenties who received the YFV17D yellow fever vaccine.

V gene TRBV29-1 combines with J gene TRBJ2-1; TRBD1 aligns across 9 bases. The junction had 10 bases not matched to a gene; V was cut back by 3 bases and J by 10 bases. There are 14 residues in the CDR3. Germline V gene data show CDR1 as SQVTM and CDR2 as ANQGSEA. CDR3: CSVEDGTGNEEQFF. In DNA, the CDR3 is TGCAGCGTTGAGGATGGGACAGGGAATGAAGAGCAGTTCTTC.

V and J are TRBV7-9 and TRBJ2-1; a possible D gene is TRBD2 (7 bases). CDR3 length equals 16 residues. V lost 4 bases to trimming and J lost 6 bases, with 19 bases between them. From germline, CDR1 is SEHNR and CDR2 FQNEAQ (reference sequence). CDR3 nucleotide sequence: TGTGCCAGCAGCTCGGACTTAGGGGGGGCACGCAATGAGCAGTTCTTC. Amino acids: CASSSDLGGARNEQFF.

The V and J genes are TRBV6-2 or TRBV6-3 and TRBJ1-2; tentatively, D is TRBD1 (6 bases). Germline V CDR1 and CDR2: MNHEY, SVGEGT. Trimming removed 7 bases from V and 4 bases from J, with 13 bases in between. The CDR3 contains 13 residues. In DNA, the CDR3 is TGTGCCAGCACCGCAGAGACAGGCTATGGCTACACCTTC. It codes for CASTAETGYGYTF.

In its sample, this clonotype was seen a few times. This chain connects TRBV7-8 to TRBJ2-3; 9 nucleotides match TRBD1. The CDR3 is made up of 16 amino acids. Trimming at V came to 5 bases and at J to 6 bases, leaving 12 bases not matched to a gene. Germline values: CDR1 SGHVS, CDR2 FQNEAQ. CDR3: CASSTNPGQGADTQYF. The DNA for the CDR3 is TGTGCCAGCAGCACCAACCCGGGACAGGGCGCCGATACGCAGTATTTT.

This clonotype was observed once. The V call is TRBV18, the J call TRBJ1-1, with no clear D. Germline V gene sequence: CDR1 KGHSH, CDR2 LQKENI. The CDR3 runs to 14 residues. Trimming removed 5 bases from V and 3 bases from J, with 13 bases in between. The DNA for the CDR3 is TGTGCCAGCTCAATGACTGGGTGGTACACTGAAGCTTTCTTT. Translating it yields CASSMTGWYTEAFF.

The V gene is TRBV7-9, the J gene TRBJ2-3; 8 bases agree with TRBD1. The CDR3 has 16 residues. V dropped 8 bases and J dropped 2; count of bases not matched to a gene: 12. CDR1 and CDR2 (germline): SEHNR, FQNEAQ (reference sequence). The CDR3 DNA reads TGTGCCAGCTCCGGGGGACAGGAGAAATACACAGATACGCAGTATTTT. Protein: CASSGGQEKYTDTQYF.

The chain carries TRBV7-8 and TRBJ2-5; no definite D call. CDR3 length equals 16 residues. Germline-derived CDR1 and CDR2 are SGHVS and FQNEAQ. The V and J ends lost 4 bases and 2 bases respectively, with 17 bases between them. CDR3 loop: CASSYPRVRTQETQYF. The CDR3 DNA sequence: TGTGCCAGCAGCTATCCCCGTGTCAGAACGCAAGAGACCCAGTACTTC. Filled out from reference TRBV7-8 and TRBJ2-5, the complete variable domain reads GAGVSQSPRYKVAKRGQDVALRCDPISGHVSLFWYQQALGQGPEFLTYFQNEAQLDKSGLPSDRFFAERPEGSVSTLKIQRTQQEDSAVYLCASSYPRVRTQETQYFGPGTRLLVL.

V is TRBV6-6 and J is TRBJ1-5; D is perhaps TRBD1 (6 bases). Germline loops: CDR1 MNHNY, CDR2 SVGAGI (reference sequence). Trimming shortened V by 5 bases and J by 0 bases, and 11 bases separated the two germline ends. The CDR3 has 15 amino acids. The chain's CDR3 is CASSTGGYSNQPQHF. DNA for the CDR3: TGTGCCAGCAGTACCGGGGGCTATAGCAATCAGCCCCAGCATTTT.

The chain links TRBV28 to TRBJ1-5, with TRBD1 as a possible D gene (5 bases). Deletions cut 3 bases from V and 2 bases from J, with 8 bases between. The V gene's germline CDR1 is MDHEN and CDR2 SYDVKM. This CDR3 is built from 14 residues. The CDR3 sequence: CASSFGAGNQPQHF. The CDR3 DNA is TGTGCCAGCAGTTTTGGGGCGGGCAATCAGCCCCAGCATTTT. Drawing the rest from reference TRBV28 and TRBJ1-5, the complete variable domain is DVKVTQSSRYLVKRTGEKVFLECVQDMDHENMFWYRQDPGLGLRLIYFSYDVKMKEKGDIPEGYSVSREKKERFSLILESASTNQTSMYLCASSFGAGNQPQHFGDGTRLSIL.

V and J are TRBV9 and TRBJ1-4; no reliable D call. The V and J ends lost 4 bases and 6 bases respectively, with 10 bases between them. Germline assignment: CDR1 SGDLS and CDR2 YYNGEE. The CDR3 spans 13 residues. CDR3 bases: TGTGCCAGCAGCCCGGGGTCGGATGAAAAACTGTTTTTT. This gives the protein CASSPGSDEKLFF.

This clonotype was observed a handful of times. In nucleotides, the CDR3 is TGTGCCAGCAGCCAAGGGACAGGGGGCTACAGGTACGAGCAGTACTTC. Amino acid sequence: CASSQGTGGYRYEQYF. The chain employs TRBV4-2 and TRBJ2-7; 11 nucleotides agree with TRBD1. V lost 1 base, J lost 4 bases, and 6 bases stayed unmatched. Germline values: CDR1 LGHNA, CDR2 YNFKEQ. The CDR3 loop spans 16 amino acids.

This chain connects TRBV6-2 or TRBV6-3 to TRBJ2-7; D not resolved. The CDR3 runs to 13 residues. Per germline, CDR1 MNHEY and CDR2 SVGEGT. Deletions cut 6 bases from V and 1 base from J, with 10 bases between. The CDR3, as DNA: TGTGCCAGCAGACTCGGTTTGTCCTACGAGCAGTACGTC. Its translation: CASRLGLSYEQYV.

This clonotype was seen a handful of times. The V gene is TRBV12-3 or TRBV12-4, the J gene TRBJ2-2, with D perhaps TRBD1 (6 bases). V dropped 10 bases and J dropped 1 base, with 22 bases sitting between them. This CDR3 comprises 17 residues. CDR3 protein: CATSGVRTRENTGELFF. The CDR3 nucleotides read TGTGCCACCTCAGGGGTCCGGACACGAGAGAACACCGGGGAGCTGTTTTTT.

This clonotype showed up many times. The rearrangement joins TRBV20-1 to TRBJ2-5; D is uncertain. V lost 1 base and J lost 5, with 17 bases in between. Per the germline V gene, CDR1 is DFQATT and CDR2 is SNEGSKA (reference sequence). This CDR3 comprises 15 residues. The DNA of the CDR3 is TGCAGTGCTAGAGCTGTGGTTGAACAGTTGGAGACCCAGTACTTC. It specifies CSARAVVEQLETQYF.

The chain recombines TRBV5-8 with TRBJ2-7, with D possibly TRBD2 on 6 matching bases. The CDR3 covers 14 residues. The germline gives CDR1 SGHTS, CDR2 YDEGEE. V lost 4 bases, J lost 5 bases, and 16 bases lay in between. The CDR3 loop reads CASSHLAGRDEQYV. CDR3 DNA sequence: TGTGCCAGCAGCCACTTGGCGGGACGGGACGAGCAGTACGTC.

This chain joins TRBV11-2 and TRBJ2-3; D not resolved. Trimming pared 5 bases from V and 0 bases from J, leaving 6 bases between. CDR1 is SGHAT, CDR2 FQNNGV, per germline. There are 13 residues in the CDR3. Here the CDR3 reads CASSPESTDTQYF. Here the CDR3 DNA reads TGTGCCAGCAGCCCCGAGAGCACAGATACGCAGTATTTT.

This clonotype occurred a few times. CDR3 in amino acids: CATLTGLPRRGAKNIQYF. The CDR3, as DNA: TGTGCCACCTTGACGGGACTCCCTAGAAGGGGCGCCAAAAACATTCAGTACTTC. The rearrangement joins TRBV24-1 to TRBJ2-4, with D perhaps matching TRBD2 (6 bases). This CDR3 is 18 amino acids long. Germline V lookup: CDR1 KGHDR, CDR2 SFDVKD. V lost 9 bases, J lost 1 base, and 24 bases lay in between.

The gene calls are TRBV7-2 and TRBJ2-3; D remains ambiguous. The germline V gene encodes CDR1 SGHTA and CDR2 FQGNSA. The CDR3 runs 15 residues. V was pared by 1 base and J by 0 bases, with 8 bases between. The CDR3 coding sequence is TGTGCCAGCAGCTTAGATGGCGCTAGCACAGATACGCAGTATTTT. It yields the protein CASSLDGASTDTQYF.

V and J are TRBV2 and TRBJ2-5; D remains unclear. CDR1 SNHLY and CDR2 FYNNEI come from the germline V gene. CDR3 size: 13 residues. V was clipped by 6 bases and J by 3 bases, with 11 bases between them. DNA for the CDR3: TGTGCCAGCAGGGCTGTAGAGGAAGAGACCCAGTACTTC. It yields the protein CASRAVEEETQYF.

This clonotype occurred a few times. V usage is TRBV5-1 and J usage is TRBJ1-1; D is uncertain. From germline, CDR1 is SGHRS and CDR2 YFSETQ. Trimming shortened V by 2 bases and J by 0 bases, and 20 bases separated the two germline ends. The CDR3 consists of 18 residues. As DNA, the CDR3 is TGCGCCAGCAGCTTCGACAAACCCTACAGTGCCATGAACACTGAAGCTTTCTTT. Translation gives CASSFDKPYSAMNTEAFF.

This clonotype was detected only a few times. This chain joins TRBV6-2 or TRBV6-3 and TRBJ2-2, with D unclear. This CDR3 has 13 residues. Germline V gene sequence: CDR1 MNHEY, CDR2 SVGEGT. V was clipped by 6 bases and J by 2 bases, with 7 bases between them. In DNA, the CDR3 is TGTGCCAGCAGCCGACTTAACACCGGGGAGCTGTTTTTT. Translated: CASSRLNTGELFF.

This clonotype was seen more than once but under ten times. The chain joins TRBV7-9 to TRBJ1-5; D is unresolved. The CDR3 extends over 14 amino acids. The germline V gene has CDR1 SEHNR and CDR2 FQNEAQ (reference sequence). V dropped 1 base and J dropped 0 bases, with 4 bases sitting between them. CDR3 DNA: TGTGCCAGCAGCTTAGTGGATAGCAATCAGCCCCAGCATTTT. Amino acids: CASSLVDSNQPQHF. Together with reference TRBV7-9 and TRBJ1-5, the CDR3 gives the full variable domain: DTGVSQNPRHKITKRGQNVTFRCDPISEHNRLYWYRQTLGQGPEFLTYFQNEAQLEKSRLLSDRFSAERPKGSFSTLEIQRTEQGDSAMYLCASSLVDSNQPQHFGDGTRLSIL.

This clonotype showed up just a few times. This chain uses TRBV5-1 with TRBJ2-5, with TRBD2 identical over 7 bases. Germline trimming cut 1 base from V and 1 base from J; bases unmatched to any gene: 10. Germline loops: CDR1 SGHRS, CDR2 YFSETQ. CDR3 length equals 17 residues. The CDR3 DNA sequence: TGCGCCAGCAGCTTGTGGGCCCCAGCGGGATCCCAAGAGACCCAGTACTTC. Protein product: CASSLWAPAGSQETQYF.